The next 23 T cell receptor beta chains were all read from a single sample in a study of blood T cell repertoires in COVID-19 (dated by TCRdb to the early 2020s). Library prep was done by the immunoSEQ multiplex PCR assay. Imported from immuneACCESS, the table was reduced by TCRdb to in-frame sequences with V and J called. These copies leave out some clones; in studies compared against another copy, an unresolved V gene accounts for under half, and the cause of the remainder is not known. The sample table records about 400,000 clones; 87% of these occur just once. In total, the top ten clones hold around 1.9% of the sample. Source material: PBMCs or T cells enriched from blood (not recorded which). Receptor source: a middle-aged man in a cohort exposed to, infected with or recovered from COVID-19 (not recorded which).

With regard to this clone: Other DNA sequences in the sample encode the same CDR3. CDR3 loop: CASSLGGSTEAFF. As DNA, the CDR3 is TGCGCCAGCAGCTTGGGTGGGAGCACTGAAGCTTTCTTT. V is TRBV5-1 and J is TRBJ1-1; D gene uncertain. V was clipped by 0 bases and J by 4 bases, with 7 bases between them. Per germline, CDR1 SGHRS and CDR2 YFSETQ. This CDR3 spans 13 amino acids.

The chain uses TRBV5-5 and TRBJ2-7, with no clear D. Germline V gives CDR1 SGHKS, CDR2 YYEKEE (reference sequence). V was trimmed by 0 bases and J by 1 base, leaving 8 bases between them. The CDR3 consists of 14 residues. The CDR3 is CASSLETVSYEQYF. The CDR3 region has the DNA TGTGCCAGCAGCTTGGAGACTGTATCCTACGAGCAGTACTTC.

The V call is TRBV12-2, the J call TRBJ2-6; the DNA was not compared with TRBD1, the D call given in the table. TRBV12-2 is noted as a pseudogene. The CDR3 has 17 amino acids. DNA of the CDR3: TGTGCAAGTCGCTTAGAAGCGGACAGGGCTGGGGCCAACGTCCTGACTTTC. Translated: CASRLEADRAGANVLTF.

The chain employs TRBV3-1 (or the pseudogene TRBV3-2) and TRBJ2-1; TRBD2 aligns across 11 bases. Germline V gene data show CDR1 as LGHDT and CDR2 as YNNKEL (reference sequence). V was pared by 1 base and J by 15 bases, with 5 bases of the junction left unmatched. The CDR3 is made up of 13 amino acids. The CDR3 sequence is CASSQGLAGLVFF. Here the CDR3 DNA reads TGTGCCAGCAGCCAAGGACTAGCGGGATTGGTGTTCTTC.

This chain links TRBV4-1 with TRBJ2-7; possible D gene TRBD2, 6 bases. There are 16 residues in the CDR3. V lost 0 bases and J 0 bases, leaving 12 bases between the germline ends. In germline, CDR1 is MGHRA, CDR2 YSYEKL. For the CDR3, the DNA is TGCGCCAGCAGCCAAGATAGCGGCTCGAGCTCCTACGAGCAGTACTTC. Protein sequence: CASSQDSGSSSYEQYF.

The chain employs TRBV28 and TRBJ2-3; D may be TRBD1 (6 bases). Germline lookup yields CDR1 MDHEN and CDR2 SYDVKM. This CDR3 is built from 17 residues. V was shortened by 7 bases and J by 2 bases, with 22 bases between the two germline ends. The CDR3 reads CASIKRDRPSHTDTQYF. The CDR3 region has the DNA TGTGCCAGCATCAAAAGAGACAGGCCCTCCCACACAGATACGCAGTATTTT.

The chain has TRBV6-5 and TRBJ1-2; 11 bases line up with TRBD1. The CDR3 is 14 amino acids. V lost 4 bases to trimming and J lost 8 bases; unmatched junction nucleotides: 6. Germline CDR1 and CDR2: MNHEY and SVGAGI. The chain's CDR3 is CASSFSGQGVGYTF. Here the CDR3 DNA reads TGTGCCAGCAGTTTCTCGGGACAGGGGGTAGGCTACACCTTC.

The CDR3 loop is CAWSKTHRGLYDGYTF. The CDR3 coding sequence is TGTGCCTGGAGTAAAACCCACAGGGGACTTTACGATGGCTACACCTTC. The genes are TRBV30 and TRBJ1-2; 7 bases line up with TRBD1. Germline V gene lookup returns CDR1 GTSNPN and CDR2 SVGIG (reference sequence). This CDR3 comprises 16 residues. The V segment lost 2 bases and the J segment 6 bases; nucleotides outside the gene matches: 15.

The chain couples TRBV3-1 (or the pseudogene TRBV3-2) to TRBJ1-1; no firm D call. This CDR3 contains 11 residues. Germline loops: CDR1 LGHDT, CDR2 YNNKEL (reference sequence). With 1 base removed from V and 10 bases from J, the gap between germline ends came to 7 bases. CDR3 nucleotides: TGTGCCAGCAGCCAAGCCACAGTAGCTTTCTTT. Protein sequence: CASSQATVAFF.

V is TRBV21-1 and J is TRBJ1-3. TRBV21-1 is shown as a pseudogene. The CDR3 runs 13 residues. The CDR3 nucleotides are TGTGCCAGCAGCAAAGCGGAGGAGGACACCATATATTTT. Its translation: CASSKAEEDTIYF.

The rearrangement joins TRBV30 to TRBJ2-5; 9 bases are a match to TRBD1. Germline V lookup: CDR1 GTSNPN, CDR2 SVGIG (reference sequence). The CDR3 extends over 12 amino acids. Unmatched junction bases numbered 0, after V lost 3 bases and J lost 4 bases. The CDR3 sequence: CAWRGQGETQYF. The DNA for the CDR3 is TGTGCCTGGAGGGGACAGGGAGAGACCCAGTACTTC.

The rearrangement joins TRBV2 to TRBJ1-2, with D maybe TRBD1 (5 bases). Germline CDR1 SNHLY, CDR2 FYNNEI. CDR3 length: 13 residues. For the CDR3, the DNA is TGTTCCGGTAGGCCGGACAACTACTATGGCTACACCTTC. Encoded protein: CSGRPDNYYGYTF.

The chain is built from TRBV10-3 and TRBJ2-2; TRBD1 is a possible D gene (5 bases). This CDR3 spans 15 amino acids. V dropped 2 bases and J dropped 4 bases, with 11 bases sitting between them. The V gene's germline CDR1 is ENHRY and CDR2 SYGVKD. DNA of the CDR3: TGTGCCATCAGTGAGGCCCGACAGTCCACCGGGGAGCTGTTTTTT. Its protein product is CAISEARQSTGELFF.

The chain couples TRBV2 to TRBJ1-5, with 7 bases fitting TRBD1. The junction had 7 bases not matched to a gene; V was cut back by 7 bases and J by 7 bases. The CDR3 runs 13 residues. Germline lookup yields CDR1 SNHLY and CDR2 FYNNEI. As DNA, the CDR3 is TGTGCCAGCACCAGGGACAGTAGCCAGCCCCAGCATTTT. Its translation: CASTRDSSQPQHF.

Here the CDR3 DNA reads TGTGCCAGCAGCCAAAGTGCGGGTCCCACCGGGGAGCTGTTTTTT. The encoded protein is CASSQSAGPTGELFF. The chain carries TRBV14 and TRBJ2-2; TRBD2 is a possible D gene (5 bases). Trimming cost V 2 bases and J 4 bases, with 11 bases left between them. This CDR3 has 15 amino acids. CDR1 is SGHDN and CDR2 is FVKESK in the germline V gene.

The CDR3 sequence is CASSLSGTVTGELFF. DNA for the CDR3: TGTGCCAGCAGCTTAAGCGGGACCGTGACCGGGGAGCTGTTTTTT. The chain has TRBV7-3 and TRBJ2-2, with D possibly being TRBD2 (6 bases). The germline V and J ends were trimmed by 1 base and 5 bases, with 11 bases remaining between them. The length of the CDR3 is 15 residues. The V gene's germline CDR1 is SGHTA and CDR2 FQGTGA.

V usage is TRBV7-2 and J usage is TRBJ2-1; 7 nucleotides line up with TRBD1. This CDR3 spans 13 amino acids. Germline V gene data show CDR1 as SGHTA and CDR2 as FQGNSA. J lost 15 bases, V lost 6 bases, and 14 bases had no gene match. The CDR3 sequence: CASRVAPRDRTFF. CDR3 coding DNA: TGTGCCAGCAGAGTGGCGCCCCGGGACAGAACGTTCTTC.

The V gene is TRBV30, the J gene TRBJ2-6; D not resolved. CDR3 size: 17 residues. In germline, CDR1 is GTSNPN, CDR2 SVGIG (reference sequence). Trimming left V 0 bases short and J 0 bases short, with 12 bases between. Here the CDR3 reads CAWSVVRINSGANVLTF. CDR3 sequence (DNA): TGTGCCTGGAGTGTAGTCAGAATAAACTCTGGGGCCAACGTCCTGACTTTC. The full variable domain, its missing parts supplied by reference TRBV30 and TRBJ2-6, is SQTIHQWPATLVQPVGSPLSLECTVEGTSNPNLYWYRQAAGRGLQLLFYSVGIGQISSEVPQNLSASRPQDRQFILSSKKLLLSDSGFYLCAWSVVRINSGANVLTFGAGSRLTVL.

This chain uses TRBV23-1 with TRBJ1-5, with no clear D. TRBV23-1 is an open reading frame, and its role is uncertain. The CDR3 loop spans 12 amino acids. Trimming left V 2 bases short and J 6 bases short, with 5 bases between. This chain's CDR3 is CASSQGGQPQHF. CDR3 bases: TGCGCCAGCAGTCAAGGCGGTCAGCCCCAGCATTTT.

This clone was detected once. Other DNA sequences in the same sample also yield this CDR3. The genes are TRBV5-1 and TRBJ1-2; unclear D gene. Trimming cost V 0 bases and J 0 bases, with 6 bases left between them. The germline V gene encodes CDR1 SGHRS and CDR2 YFSETQ. The CDR3 is 14 residues long. CDR3 bases: TGCGCCAGCAGCTTGGGGCAGGCTAACTATGGCTACACCTTC. It specifies CASSLGQANYGYTF.

This clone appeared once. This chain joins TRBV4-1 and TRBJ2-2; D possibly corresponds to TRBD1 (7 bases). Germline CDR1 and CDR2: MGHRA and YSYEKL. The CDR3 extends over 17 amino acids. The V gene lost 0 bases and the J gene lost 1 base, with 12 bases spanning the gap. This CDR3 reads CASSQEPQGGNTGELFF. DNA of the CDR3: TGCGCCAGCAGCCAAGAACCCCAGGGGGGGAACACCGGGGAGCTGTTTTTT.

Turning to this clone: This specimen includes other DNA sequences encoding the same CDR3. J is TRBJ2-1 and V is TRBV5-1; TRBD1 might be the D (5 bases). The CDR3 spans 15 residues. V was shortened by 1 base and J by 0 bases, with 8 bases between the two germline ends. The germline V gene encodes CDR1 SGHRS and CDR2 YFSETQ. Here the CDR3 DNA reads TGCGCCAGCAGCTTGCCAGGGTTCTCCTACAATGAGCAGTTCTTC. Translated, it gives CASSLPGFSYNEQFF.

This rearrangement joins TRBV9 to TRBJ2-1; D is perhaps TRBD1 (5 bases). V was clipped by 1 base and J by 5 bases, with 10 bases between them. The CDR3 contains 14 residues. Germline lookup yields CDR1 SGDLS and CDR2 YYNGEE. CDR3 bases: TGTGCCAGCAGCGTACAGGGTTGGGACAATGAGCAGTTCTTC. The encoded protein is CASSVQGWDNEQFF. Supplemented by reference TRBV9 and TRBJ2-1, the full variable domain reads DSGVTQTPKHLITATGQRVTLRCSPRSGDLSVYWYQQSLDQGLQFLIQYYNGEERAKGNILERFSAQQFPDLHSELNLSSLELGDSALYFCASSVQGWDNEQFFGPGTRLTVL.